These 5 T cell receptor beta chains originate from one sample sequenced in a study of blood T cells in healthy people across ages. Then a second PCR, running roughly 6 to 12 cycles, was carried out with a sample-barcoded 5' primer and a J-beta primer mix. A single record per CDR3 protein comes from TCRdb applying MiXCR to the 5' RACE reads. The data contain about 590,000 distinct CDR3 sequences, approximately 30% of them singletons. The source material was blood. The receptors shown here come from a woman aged 80 or over in good health.

This clonotype was detected many times. The chain combines TRBV12-3 or TRBV12-4 with TRBJ2-7, with TRBD2 matching 7 bases. With 1 base clipped from V and 7 bases from J, the junction kept 10 bases outside the gene matches. CDR3 length: 15 amino acids. The CDR3 is CASSLGPGGGSEQYF. In nucleotides, the CDR3 is TGTGCCAGCAGTTTAGGGCCCGGGGGAGGGTCTGAGCAGTACTTC.

The chain has TRBV9 and TRBJ1-4, with TRBD1 matching 7 bases. With V trimmed by 0 bases and J by 12 bases, 11 bases remained unmatched. Germline CDR1 and CDR2: SGDLS and YYNGEE. The CDR3 is 15 amino acids. In nucleotides, the CDR3 is TGTGCCAGCAGCGTAGCGGCAGGGGGAAAGGAAGAACTGTTTTTT. It is translated as CASSVAAGGKEELFF.

The J gene is TRBJ2-1, the V gene TRBV4-2, with a tentative D call TRBD1 (6 bases). The V and J ends lost 1 base and 7 bases respectively, with 20 bases between them. The germline gives CDR1 LGHNA, CDR2 YNFKEQ. The CDR3 loop spans 17 amino acids. CDR3 region: CASSQGSGTREGNEQFF. The CDR3 bases are TGTGCCAGCAGCCAAGGGTCCGGGACACGTGAGGGGAATGAGCAGTTCTTC.

To note about this clonotype: Since a much larger clone is just one base distant, this may be a read error. The rearrangement uses TRBV5-1 and TRBJ2-3; 12 bases are shared with TRBD2. The V segment lost 4 bases and the J segment 2 bases; nucleotides outside the gene matches: 5. The CDR3 has 16 amino acids. The germline V gene has CDR1 SGHRS and CDR2 YFSETQ. The CDR3 bases are TGCGCCAGCAGCCCACGGACTAGCGGGGACACAGATACGCAGTATTTT. Amino acid sequence: CASSPRTSGDTDTQYF. Drawing the rest from reference TRBV5-1 and TRBJ2-3, the complete variable domain is KAGVTQTPRYLIKTRGQQVTLSCSPISGHRSVSWYQQTPGQGLQFLFEYFSETQRNKGNFPGRFSGRQFSNSRSEMNVSTLELGDSALYLCASSPRTSGDTDTQYFGPGTRLTVL.

This clonotype has just a few counts. This may be a read error: a much more frequent sequence differs by one nucleotide. The genes are TRBV29-1 and TRBJ2-1; 12 bases line up with TRBD2. From germline, CDR1 is SQVTM and CDR2 ANQGSEA. The CDR3 is made up of 14 amino acids. Trimming took 6 bases from V and 13 from J; bases not matched to a gene: 13. DNA of the CDR3: TGCAGCGTCATGACTAGCGGGGGAGTGGAGACCCAGTTCTTC. This encodes CSVMTSGGVETQFF.